This T cell receptor (beta chain) was profiled in a study of CD8 T cells in Susac syndrome. Study-wide background: Each patient with Susac syndrome, at the time of blood draw, was therapy-naive, on corticosteroids, or on intravenous immunoglobulin alone.

Trimming stripped 1 base from V and 2 bases from J, with 6 bases between. CDR1 is MNHEY, CDR2 SMNVEV, per germline (reference sequence). The CDR3 sequence is 14 residues long. cDNA came from around 0.5 to 1 ug RNA primed by random hexamers. TCRdb reprocessed the immunoSEQ multiplex PCR reads via MiXCR and lists one record per CDR3 protein. The sample lists about 120,000 distinct CDR3 sequences; about 95% were seen once. This clonotype was picked up a small number of times. The rearrangement joins TRBV27 to TRBJ1-5; D is perhaps TRBD1 (5 bases). This sequence was found in a human donor with Susac syndrome. Sample: CD8+ T cells from PBMCs. CDR3 sequence: CASSLFRGNQPQHF. CDR3 in DNA: TGTGCCAGCAGTTTATTCAGGGGCAATCAGCCCCAGCATTTT.